Sequencing of this T cell receptor beta chain was carried out in a study of blood T cells in healthy people across ages. A J-beta primer mix and a sample-barcoded 5' primer were used in a second PCR of about 7 to 12 cycles. Each CDR3 protein is one row after TCRdb ran MiXCR on the 5' RACE reads. The data hold fewer than 1.5 million distinct CDR3 sequences, with 42% observed a single time. V was clipped by 4 bases and J by 3 bases, with 11 bases between them. The germline V gene encodes CDR1 SGHRS and CDR2 YFSETQ. The CDR3 loop spans 13 amino acids. The source is a woman younger than 35 in good health. Sequenced: blood. This chain links TRBV5-1 with TRBJ2-7; maybe TRBD2 (5 bases). The CDR3 region is CASSPTRDYEQYF. The DNA for the CDR3 is TGCGCCAGCAGCCCTACTAGGGACTACGAGCAGTACTTC. Combining the CDR3 with reference TRBV5-1 and TRBJ2-7 gives the whole variable domain KAGVTQTPRYLIKTRGQQVTLSCSPISGHRSVSWYQQTPGQGLQFLFEYFSETQRNKGNFPGRFSGRQFSNSRSEMNVSTLELGDSALYLCASSPTRDYEQYFGPGTRLTVT.